This TCR beta chain was identified in a study of T cells in Graves' hyperthyroidism and ophthalmopathy. Study conclusions and caveats: Researchers found most expanded thyroid clonotypes above 0.001 in blood as well. A 13 V-J signature model discriminated ophthalmopathy versus stable hyperthyroidism.

CDR3 length: 11 residues. CDR1 and CDR2 (germline): SQVTM, ANQGSEA. V was shortened by 3 bases and J by 7 bases, with 9 bases between the two germline ends. Amplified TCR beta CDR3 regions derived from RNA transcripts. TCR CDR3 regions were first amplified by RT-PCR with HTBI primers. TCRdb itself ran the multiplex PCR reads through MiXCR, one entry per CDR3 protein. The sample yields about 700,000 distinct CDR3 sequences, 40% to 55% seen once. This clonotype has a single count. The target antigen is unknown. Uncontrolled infections, other autoimmune diseases, pregnancy or lactation led to exclusion of patients. Used for diagnoses were clinical symptoms, serum thyroxine and TRAb, thyroid ultrasound and orbital computed tomography.

Sequenced material: peripheral blood or thyroid tissue (not recorded which). The clonotype originates from an adult man with Graves' disease, either hyperthyroidism or ophthalmopathy (not recorded which). The chain couples TRBV29-1 to TRBJ2-5; weak D call: TRBD2 (5 bases). The CDR3 protein is CSVERAGTQYF. CDR3 DNA: TGCAGCGTTGAGAGGGCAGGGACCCAGTACTTC.